These T cell receptor beta chains were read from a single sample in a study of CXCR3-negative and CXCR3-positive naive CD8 T cells. TCRdb derives one entry per CDR3 protein from the 5' RACE reads, leaving out DNA. Its table lists under 45,000 distinct CDR3 sequences. What was sequenced was memory CD8+ T cells from blood. The receptors come from a human donor in good health. Some clones in this sample may be carry-over from other donors' samples. CDR3s include the opening cysteine and the closing phenylalanine or tryptophan.

V,J,CDR3
TRBV28,TRBJ2-3,CASSLLQGTDTQYF
TRBV13,TRBJ2-7,CASSGWGSYEQYF
TRBV4-2,TRBJ2-1,CASSQDTAMGPRVGNEQFF
TRBV10-3,TRBJ2-1,CAISDRRGGSYNEQFF
TRBV18,TRBJ2-7,CASSPRDRYEQYF
TRBV13,TRBJ2-7,CASSPPIVPGEQYF
TRBV3-1,TRBJ2-6,CASSPLTWANPGANVLTF
TRBV29-1,TRBJ1-2,CSVELGAGHGYTF
TRBV6-2/TRBV6-3,TRBJ2-4,CASSSSVQDIQYF
TRBV28,TRBJ2-6,CASSLGRISGANVLTF
TRBV10-2,TRBJ2-7,CASSWGGQGYEQYF
TRBV28,TRBJ2-7,CASSLEAGEQYF
TRBV7-2,TRBJ2-1,CASSTTGYEQFF
TRBV4-2,TRBJ1-5,CASSQDGDSNQPQHF
TRBV20-1,TRBJ2-7,CSARDRASYEQYF
TRBV4-2,TRBJ2-5,CASRQGSAEETQYF
TRBV27,TRBJ1-1,CASSSRGPLEAFF
TRBV20-1,TRBJ2-7,CSVRPRGRSQPRPGGEQYF
TRBV5-1,TRBJ1-1,CASSPYLDTEAFF
TRBV4-2,TRBJ2-7,CASSQGWGLYEQYF
TRBV11-1,TRBJ2-1,CASSPYPRSDRASEQFF
TRBV28,TRBJ1-1,CASSLFGENTEAFF
TRBV7-2,TRBJ1-5,CASSLVASNQPQHF
TRBV2,TRBJ2-7,CASSGGPIYEQYF
TRBV20-1,TRBJ2-7,CSASSGRSYEQYF
TRBV7-6,TRBJ2-1,CASSSPNLYNEQFF
TRBV19,TRBJ1-1,CASLQYGEKNTEAFF
TRBV7-2,TRBJ2-7,CASGRRDRPYEQYF
TRBV27,TRBJ2-7,CASSYLPTHESYEQYF
TRBV6-5,TRBJ2-1,CASRPGEAGALYNEQFF
TRBV29-1,TRBJ2-7,CSGLGGGSSYEQYF
TRBV4-2,TRBJ2-1,CASSQEEELAGYNEQFF
TRBV27,TRBJ2-7,CASKPIGTGYEQYF
TRBV5-5,TRBJ1-1,CASSLGFLDTEAFF
TRBV4-2,TRBJ2-1,CASSQGGTHEQFF
TRBV28,TRBJ2-1,CASSFGTSGGNEQFF
TRBV7-8,TRBJ2-7,CASSYNPTKDRTNEQYF
TRBV7-6,TRBJ2-4,CASSHKQGDIQYF
TRBV5-1,TRBJ2-7,CASSPGRQGHEQYF
TRBV28,TRBJ2-7,CASSLRLAGVYGPYEQYF
TRBV7-9,TRBJ2-7,CASSLVGQGSTEQYF
TRBV29-1,TRBJ2-1,CSGFGTSGPEQFF
TRBV10-1,TRBJ2-4,CASSGEAGGYPAKNIQYF
TRBV29-1,TRBJ2-3,CSVEGNDTQYF
TRBV6-2/TRBV6-3,TRBJ2-3,CASSPPGDPADTQYF
TRBV13,TRBJ2-5,CASRGQGEQETQYF
TRBV5-1,TRBJ2-1,CASSLSVETSGYNEQFF
TRBV6-4,TRBJ1-6,CASSDGTENSPLHF
TRBV7-2,TRBJ2-1,CASMGSNNEQFF
TRBV4-2,TRBJ2-7,CASSQDWDSPYEQYF
TRBV20-1,TRBJ1-1,CSAEPSYTEAFF